What follows are 17 T cell receptor beta chains derived from one specimen sequenced in a study of cytotoxic CD8 clonotypes in ibrutinib-treated CLL. Produced via immunoSEQ multiplex PCR; TCRdb's table is partial and in-frame only. The data hold some 29,000 clones, with about 76% observed a single time. This sample comprised PBMCs, obtained after 36 months of ibrutinib treatment. The receptor set was obtained from a human donor with chronic lymphocytic leukemia.

By proportion, this clone is large (0.1 to 1%). The chain combines TRBV6-1 with TRBJ1-5; D call uncertain. The ends were cut back, 7 bases at V and 0 bases at J, with 13 bases in the middle. This CDR3 contains 15 residues. Germline V gene lookup returns CDR1 MNHNS and CDR2 SASEGT. The CDR3 DNA follows: TGTGCCAGCACCCTCCCGGGTAATAGCAATCAGCCCCAGCATTTT. Translation: CASTLPGNSNQPQHF.

V usage is TRBV6-5 and J usage is TRBJ2-7; 7 nucleotides align to TRBD1. Trimming cost V 8 bases and J 3 bases; bases outside gene matches: 4. The CDR3 totals 12 residues. The germline gives CDR1 MNHEY, CDR2 SVGAGI. CDR3 in DNA: TGTGCCAGCGGCAGGGGGAACTACGAGCAGTACTTC. Translation: CASGRGNYEQYF.

The rearrangement links TRBV5-4 to TRBJ2-7, with D possibly TRBD2 on 6 matching bases. This CDR3 contains 16 residues. With 0 bases removed from V and 2 bases from J, the gap between germline ends came to 15 bases. The germline gives CDR1 SGHNT, CDR2 YYREEE (reference sequence). The CDR3 sequence is CASSLGGVASTYEQYF. The DNA for the CDR3 is TGTGCCAGCAGCTTGGGGGGGGTGGCCAGCACCTACGAGCAGTACTTC.

The V call is TRBV7-9, the J call TRBJ2-7; no firm D call. The CDR3 is 14 amino acids. Looked up from germline, CDR1 is SEHNR and CDR2 is FQNEAQ (reference sequence). V lost 1 base and J 4 bases, leaving 11 bases between the germline ends. The CDR3 region is CASSLGGRRYEQYF. Written as DNA, the CDR3 is TGTGCCAGCAGCTTAGGAGGTCGGCGTTACGAGCAGTACTTC.

The V gene is TRBV7-9, the J gene TRBJ1-1; D perhaps matches TRBD1 (5 bases). Germline CDR1 is SEHNR and CDR2 is FQNEAQ (reference sequence). The CDR3 is 12 amino acids. V gave up 3 bases and J gave up 11 bases, with 13 bases separating them. The CDR3 loop reads CASSFGFREAFF. DNA of the CDR3: TGTGCCAGCAGCTTTGGGTTCAGGGAGGCTTTCTTT.

The chain combines TRBV2 with TRBJ1-1, with D tentatively TRBD1 (5 bases). The CDR3 is made up of 15 amino acids. Trimming left V 6 bases short and J 1 base short, with 15 bases between. CDR1 and CDR2 from the germline V gene are SNHLY and FYNNEI. CDR3 nucleotides: TGTGCCAGCAGGAAAGGGGACCAGGGGAACACTGAAGCTTTCTTT. Its protein is CASRKGDQGNTEAFF.

The chain recombines TRBV9 with TRBJ1-1; D is undetermined. The germline gives CDR1 SGDLS, CDR2 YYNGEE. There are 13 residues in the CDR3. Trimming removed 1 base at V and 1 base at J, with 5 bases between. CDR3 sequence reads: CASSVTGNTEAFF. CDR3 coding DNA: TGTGCCAGCAGCGTAACCGGGAACACTGAAGCTTTCTTT.

This clone has just a few counts. The V gene is TRBV15, the J gene TRBJ1-1; D call uncertain. Per the germline V gene, CDR1 is LNHNV and CDR2 is YYDKDF (reference sequence). V gave up 3 bases and J gave up 3 bases, with 8 bases separating them. The CDR3 totals 13 residues. The CDR3 sequence is CATSSGRYTEAFF. The DNA of the CDR3 is TGTGCCACCAGCAGTGGACGATACACTGAAGCTTTCTTT.

V is TRBV5-1 and J is TRBJ1-2, with a tentative D call TRBD1 (6 bases). CDR3 length: 16 residues. Germline CDR1 is SGHRS and CDR2 is YFSETQ. The V gene lost 5 bases and the J gene lost 0 bases, with 17 bases spanning the gap. The CDR3 region has the DNA TGCGCCAGCAGTCCCAGAGCCGGACAGCCTAACTATGGCTACACCTTC. Its protein is CASSPRAGQPNYGYTF. The full variable domain, its missing parts supplied by reference TRBV5-1 and TRBJ1-2, is KAGVTQTPRYLIKTRGQQVTLSCSPISGHRSVSWYQQTPGQGLQFLFEYFSETQRNKGNFPGRFSGRQFSNSRSEMNVSTLELGDSALYLCASSPRAGQPNYGYTFGSGTRLTVV.

The chain recombines TRBV5-1 with TRBJ1-6; no reliable D call. CDR1 and CDR2 from the germline V gene are SGHRS and YFSETQ. V lost 0 bases, J lost 6 bases, and 16 bases lay in between. CDR3 length equals 17 residues. DNA of the CDR3: TGCGCCAGCAGCTTGGAAGTCACCTCCTTCTCTAATTCACCCCTCCACTTT. Translation: CASSLEVTSFSNSPLHF. Drawing the rest from reference TRBV5-1 and TRBJ1-6, the complete variable domain is KAGVTQTPRYLIKTRGQQVTLSCSPISGHRSVSWYQQTPGQGLQFLFEYFSETQRNKGNFPGRFSGRQFSNSRSEMNVSTLELGDSALYLCASSLEVTSFSNSPLHFGNGTRLTVT.

A few counts support this clone. The V call is TRBV21-1, the J call TRBJ1-5. TRBV21-1 is a documented pseudogene. This CDR3 comprises 14 residues. CDR3 nucleotide sequence: TGTGCCAGCAGCAAAGTTGGTGCCTGGGGGTGGAGGAATTTT. Translating gives CASSKVGAWGWRNF.

The chain links TRBV6-6 to TRBJ1-2; 9 bases line up with TRBD1. Germline V gives CDR1 MNHNY, CDR2 SVGAGI (reference sequence). Losses at the gene ends were 5 bases for V and 2 bases for J; bases not matched to a gene: 6. The CDR3 length is 15 residues. DNA for the CDR3: TGTGCCAGCAGTCCCTCGGACAGGGGAAACTATGGCTACACCTTC. Residues: CASSPSDRGNYGYTF.

The V and J genes are TRBV19 and TRBJ1-1, with TRBD1 matching over 7 bases. This CDR3 is built from 14 residues. After removal of 3 bases from V and 10 bases from J, the junction contained 11 bases not matched to a gene. The germline CDR1 and CDR2 sequences are LNHDA and SQIVND (reference sequence). CDR3 in DNA: TGTGCCAGTAGTATGTCAAGGGGGCTTCGGAGAGCTTTCTTT. The encoded protein is CASSMSRGLRRAFF.

This clone came up a few times. This chain links TRBV13 with TRBJ1-2; maybe TRBD1 (6 bases). CDR1 and CDR2 from the germline V gene are PRHDT and FYEKMQ (reference sequence). The CDR3 length is 17 residues. With 1 base removed from V and 3 bases from J, the gap between germline ends came to 18 bases. The CDR3 bases are TGTGCCAGCAGCTTAGATTTCCGCAGGGGATTTGACTATGGCTACACCTTC. It codes for CASSLDFRRGFDYGYTF.

The chain carries TRBV7-8 and TRBJ2-1; 8 bases line up with TRBD1. Trimming took 3 bases from V and 8 from J; bases not matched to a gene: 6. The CDR3 extends over 14 amino acids. Germline assignment: CDR1 SGHVS and CDR2 FQNEAQ. This chain's CDR3 is CASSFLRGPDEQFF. As DNA, the CDR3 is TGTGCCAGCAGCTTCCTCAGGGGGCCGGATGAGCAGTTCTTC.

This clone was seen repeatedly, ten times or more. This rearrangement joins TRBV7-9 to TRBJ1-1; D call uncertain. CDR1 and CDR2 (germline): SEHNR, FQNEAQ (reference sequence). The CDR3 totals 12 residues. Between the trimmed V and J ends, which lost 4 bases and 3 bases, there was a span of 6 bases. CDR3 protein: CASSSWDTEAFF. DNA for the CDR3: TGTGCCAGCAGCTCATGGGACACTGAAGCTTTCTTT.

The gene calls are TRBV19 and TRBJ1-4; D call uncertain. CDR1 is LNHDA and CDR2 is SQIVND in the germline V gene (reference sequence). The CDR3 runs 13 residues. V was clipped by 1 base and J by 6 bases, with 6 bases between them. The CDR3 sequence is CASSIGGHEKLFF. In nucleotides, the CDR3 is TGTGCCAGTAGTATAGGGGGTCATGAAAAACTGTTTTTT.